This T cell receptor beta chain was identified during a study of post-analysis software for immune sequencing data (dated by TCRdb to the mid-2010s). Notes on the research overall: Disease courses on record covered relapsing-remitting, secondary progressive and progressive-relapsing multiple sclerosis, though some patients had no subtype annotation. Patient repertoires were compared against 11 previously published healthy control repertoires from donors aged roughly 6 to 28 years. A subset of samples was prepared in parallel using single-end sample barcoding, then pooled and co-amplified after Illumina adapter ligation.

Overall study outcomes, separate from this receptor: Strong co-clustering of samples prepared in the same batch was shown by direct clustering with F measure, prompting a batch-effect correction. The multiple sclerosis patient group was slightly younger than the control group. Compared with controls, multiple sclerosis patients had significantly lower normalized Chao1 diversity, a finding suggesting substantial peripheral T-cell clonal expansion.

As for this clonotype: Which antigen it targets is not known. No base quality information exists; no much larger clone differs at one position.

The time point label for this specimen denotes: second blood draw from one MS patient after hematopoietic stem cell transplantation. TCR beta repertoires were profiled from peripheral blood of 10 to 15 young patients with multiple sclerosis to demonstrate the VDJtools post-analysis software. The multiple sclerosis patients were children and adolescents ranging in age from roughly 6 to 15 years. The library was obtained by PCR. Sequencing took place on an Illumina HiSeq 2500. Unique molecular identifiers were incorporated into TCR beta cDNA libraries to reduce PCR and sequencing biases. Every 1 to 10 million input T cells yielded around 500,000 cDNA molecules, meaning each molecule approximated one T cell. The patient libraries were prepared and sequenced using the same protocol as the earlier healthy control dataset. Within a given batch, samples were prepared together, multiplexed and sequenced on the same HiSeq lane. The original pipeline was this. Raw barcoded reads were processed with MIGEC, discarding single-read molecular identifier groups before consensus assembly and CDR3 extraction. Clonotype tables were post-analysed with VDJtools, and diversity was normalized by down-sampling all datasets to the smallest sample size. Repertoire overlap clustering matched CDR3 amino acid but not nucleotide sequences to correct batch-related cross-sample contamination. TCRdb's own reprocessing of the public reads used fastp at Q25 and MiXCR and kept productive beta chains. Here each entry gathers all rows of one CDR3 protein and keeps the most common genes and DNA. TCRdb, rather than the study authors, made the V and J calls. Present in this sample are around 150,000 distinct CDR3 sequences, around 34% of which were seen just once. In total, the top ten clones hold 25% to 35% of the sample.

The specimen comprised blood, sampled after autologous hematopoietic stem cell transplantation. The TCR comes from a girl under 18 with multiple sclerosis. Donor details come from another sample of the same person, matched by shared clones.

The nucleotide sequence is given as TGTGCCAGCAGCTTATGGGTCAGTAGCAATCAGCCCCAGCATTTT. It codes for CASSLWVSSNQPQHF. Here the chain combines TRBV7-2 and TRBJ1-5, with no confidently assigned D gene. The CDR3 runs 15 residues from the cysteine to the phenylalanine. The CDR3 DNA has 45 bases and is translated from base 1. Trimming costs V 2 bases and J 0 bases, and their ends lie 8 bases apart. From a lookup of the germline V gene, CDR1 and CDR2 are SGHTA and FQGNSA.